This entry lists 7 T cell receptor beta chains sequenced from one sample in a study of OX40 agonist ivuxolimab in advanced cancers. Only in-frame clones appear in the TCRdb table, and some are missing; sequencing was by immunoSEQ multiplex PCR. Here the sample spans about 82,000 clones, about 85% being singletons. The sample consisted of CD4+ or CD8+ T cells sorted from blood, taken in a trial of the OX40 agonist ivuxolimab. The source is an adult with an advanced solid tumor such as melanoma, head and neck, liver or kidney cancer.

This clone was seen once. Its ends do not fully match the called genes, so a read error is possible. This sequence joins TRBV5-1 and TRBJ2-7; D not resolved. From germline, CDR1 is SGHRS and CDR2 YFSETQ. The CDR3 sequence is 11 residues long. The CDR3 nucleotides are TGTGCCAGCAGCTTGAACCTTGAGCAGTACTTC. This translates into CASSLNLEQYF. Full variable domain (remainder filled in from reference TRBV5-1 and TRBJ2-7): KAGVTQTPRYLIKTRGQQVTLSCSPISGHRSVSWYQQTPGQGLQFLFEYFSETQRNKGNFPGRFSGRQFSNSRSEMNVSTLELGDSALYLCASSLNLEQYFGPGTRLTVT.

In the case of this clone: The same CDR3 arises from other DNA sequences in this sample as well. The J gene is TRBJ2-3, the V gene TRBV18; D unclear. V was pared by 3 bases and J by 2 bases, with 9 bases between. This CDR3 is 14 amino acids long. Germline V gives CDR1 KGHSH, CDR2 LQKENI. Written as DNA, the CDR3 is TGTGCCAGCTCACCTCCAGAAAACACAGATACGCAGTATTTT. Translating gives CASSPPENTDTQYF.

This chain links TRBV7-8 with TRBJ2-2, with D tentatively TRBD2 (7 bases). V was pared by 5 bases and J by 5 bases, with 21 bases between. Germline assignment: CDR1 SGHVS and CDR2 FQNEAQ. CDR3 length: 17 residues. CDR3 DNA: TGTGCCAGCAGCCCTTCCGGGGGCGGGAGTTGGACCGGGGAGCTGTTTTTT. This codes for CASSPSGGGSWTGELFF.

The chain couples TRBV11-2 to TRBJ1-5, with 7 bases lining up with TRBD1. V lost 9 bases, J lost 4 bases, and 12 bases stayed unmatched. The CDR3 totals 15 residues. Germline V lookup: CDR1 SGHAT, CDR2 FQNNGV. The DNA for the CDR3 is TGTGCCAGATCCCTCCCTCAGGGGGGAAATCAGCCCCAGCATTTT. Translation: CARSLPQGGNQPQHF. Full variable domain (outside the CDR3, taken from reference TRBV11-2 and TRBJ1-5): EAGVAQSPRYKIIEKRQSVAFWCNPISGHATLYWYQQILGQGPKLLIQFQNNGVVDDSQLPKDRFSAERLKGVDSTLKIQPAKLEDSAVYLCARSLPQGGNQPQHFGDGTRLSIL.

The sample holds one count of this clone. This rearrangement joins TRBV7-2 to TRBJ1-1, with a tentative D call TRBD1 (5 bases). The V end lost 5 bases, the J end lost 4 bases, and 23 bases lay between the germline ends. Germline CDR1 and CDR2: SGHTA and FQGNSA. The CDR3 totals 17 residues. CDR3 amino acids: CASSRGHGSGLTTEAFF. The CDR3 DNA sequence: TGTGCCAGCAGCCGTGGACACGGGTCGGGTTTGACCACTGAAGCTTTCTTT.

This chain uses TRBV7-2 with TRBJ1-1, with D possibly being TRBD1 (6 bases). The germline gives CDR1 SGHTA, CDR2 FQGNSA. V lost 2 bases and J 5 bases, leaving 12 bases between the germline ends. The CDR3 covers 14 residues. CDR3 region: CASSLSGAGTEAFF. Written as DNA, the CDR3 is TGTGCCAGCAGCTTATCGGGGGCAGGGACTGAAGCTTTCTTT.

The rearrangement links TRBV29-1 to TRBJ1-4, with D possibly matching TRBD1 (5 bases). Trimming left V 4 bases short and J 8 bases short, with 11 bases between. Germline V gene data show CDR1 as SQVTM and CDR2 as ANQGSEA. This CDR3 has 12 residues. CDR3 DNA: TGCAGCGTTGGCGAGGGGCCGGAAAAACTGTTTTTT. Translation gives CSVGEGPEKLFF.